Shown below are 2 T cell receptor beta chains from a single sample sequenced in a study of Graves' ophthalmopathy and Graves' hyperthyroidism. As the template, RNA transcripts were used to amplify TCR beta CDR3 regions. RT-PCR with HTBI primers came first, then second-round multiplex PCR. TCRdb re-called the multiplex PCR reads with MiXCR, one entry per CDR3 protein. Among about 340,000 distinct CDR3 sequences, 17% were seen once, and the ten largest hold about 12%. The specimen sequenced was peripheral blood. Every receptor here comes from an adult man with Graves' ophthalmopathy.

Details on this clonotype: Its ends do not fully match the called genes, so a read error is possible. The chain combines TRBV5-1 with TRBJ2-7; D not resolved. Germline V lookup: CDR1 SGHRS, CDR2 YFSETQ. The CDR3 has 16 residues. The CDR3 coding sequence is TGCGCCAGCAGCTTAGGACCGATAGGGCCGAATTACGAGCAGTGCTTC. Its translation is CASSLGPIGPNYEQCF.

This clonotype was picked up many times. The rearrangement uses TRBV19 and TRBJ2-7; no firm D call. V was shortened by 4 bases and J by 3 bases, with 10 bases between the two germline ends. Germline V gene data show CDR1 as LNHDA and CDR2 as SQIVND (reference sequence). This CDR3 has 13 residues. This CDR3 reads CASSREDGYEQYF. CDR3 coding DNA: TGTGCCAGTAGTAGAGAGGACGGCTACGAGCAGTACTTC.